This TCR beta chain is from a study of response to subunit inactivated influenza vaccine. Whole-study findings and limits: It was the authors' suggestion that each seasonal influenza vaccination recruits few new T cells.

CDR3 size: 17 residues. Germline V lookup: CDR1 MDHEN, CDR2 SYDVKM. V lost 0 bases and J lost 1, with 13 bases in between. TCRdb re-called the RT-PCR reads with MiXCR, one entry per CDR3 protein. Seen here are around 520,000 distinct CDR3 sequences, 25% observed once, and the top ten hold approximately 2%. Turning to this clonotype: Its target is unknown.

The sequencing used CD4+ T cells sorted from PBMCs, collected 5 to 6 days after vaccination. The V call is TRBV28, the J call TRBJ1-5, with a tentative D call TRBD1 (6 bases). The sequence derives from a man between 50 and 59 years old who received an inactivated influenza vaccine. This CDR3 reads CASSLWAGENSNQPQHF. CDR3 DNA sequence: TGTGCCAGCAGTTTATGGGCAGGGGAGAACAGCAATCAGCCCCAGCATTTT.